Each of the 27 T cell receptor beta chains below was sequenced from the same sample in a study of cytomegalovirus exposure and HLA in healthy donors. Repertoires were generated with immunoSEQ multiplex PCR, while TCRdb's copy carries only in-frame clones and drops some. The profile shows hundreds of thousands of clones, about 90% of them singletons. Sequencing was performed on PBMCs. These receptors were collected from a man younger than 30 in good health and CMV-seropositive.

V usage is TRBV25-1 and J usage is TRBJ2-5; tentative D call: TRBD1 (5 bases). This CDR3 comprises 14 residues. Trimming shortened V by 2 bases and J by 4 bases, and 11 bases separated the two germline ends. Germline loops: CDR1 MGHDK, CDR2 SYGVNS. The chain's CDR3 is CASSEARVGETQYF. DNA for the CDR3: TGTGCCAGCAGTGAAGCCAGGGTCGGAGAGACCCAGTACTTC.

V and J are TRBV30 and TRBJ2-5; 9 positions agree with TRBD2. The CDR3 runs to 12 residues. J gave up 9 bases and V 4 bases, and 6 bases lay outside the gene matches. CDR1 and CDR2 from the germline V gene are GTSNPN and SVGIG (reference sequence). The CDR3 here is CAWKAGGSAQYF. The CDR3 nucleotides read TGTGCCTGGAAAGCGGGAGGTTCGGCCCAGTACTTC.

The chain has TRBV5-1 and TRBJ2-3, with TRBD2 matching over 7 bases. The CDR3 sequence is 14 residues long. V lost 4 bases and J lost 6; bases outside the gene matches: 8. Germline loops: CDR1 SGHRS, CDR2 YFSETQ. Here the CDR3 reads CASSGGVRLDTQYF. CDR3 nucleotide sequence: TGCGCCAGCAGCGGGGGGGTGCGGCTCGATACGCAGTATTTT.

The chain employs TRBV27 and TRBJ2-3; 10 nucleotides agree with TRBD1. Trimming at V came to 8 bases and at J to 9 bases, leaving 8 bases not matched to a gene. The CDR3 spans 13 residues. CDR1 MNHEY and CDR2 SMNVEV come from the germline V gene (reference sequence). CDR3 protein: CASGGTGAVTQYF. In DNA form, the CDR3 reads TGTGCCAGCGGCGGGACAGGGGCTGTCACGCAGTATTTT.

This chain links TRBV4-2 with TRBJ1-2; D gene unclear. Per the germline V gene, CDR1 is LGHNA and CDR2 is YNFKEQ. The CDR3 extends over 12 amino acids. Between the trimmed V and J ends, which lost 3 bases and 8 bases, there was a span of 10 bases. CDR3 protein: CASSHRRVGYTF. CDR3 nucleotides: TGTGCCAGCAGCCACAGACGAGTCGGCTACACCTTC.

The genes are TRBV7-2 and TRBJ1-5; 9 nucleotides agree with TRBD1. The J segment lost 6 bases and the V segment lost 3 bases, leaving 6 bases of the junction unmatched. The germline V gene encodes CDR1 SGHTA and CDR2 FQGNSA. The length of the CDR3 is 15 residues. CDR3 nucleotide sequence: TGTGCCAGCAGCTTCGGGACAGGGATGGCTCAGCCCCAGCATTTT. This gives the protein CASSFGTGMAQPQHF.

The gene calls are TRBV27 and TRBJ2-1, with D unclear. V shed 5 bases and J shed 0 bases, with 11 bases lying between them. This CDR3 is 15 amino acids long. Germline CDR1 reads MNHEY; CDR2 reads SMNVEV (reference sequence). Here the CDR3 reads CASSGARDSYNEQFF. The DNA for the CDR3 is TGTGCCAGCAGTGGAGCAAGGGACTCCTACAATGAGCAGTTCTTC.

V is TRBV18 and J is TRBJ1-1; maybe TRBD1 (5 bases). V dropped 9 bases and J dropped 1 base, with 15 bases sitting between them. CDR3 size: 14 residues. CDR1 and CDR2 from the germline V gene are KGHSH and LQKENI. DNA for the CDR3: TGTGCCAGTTTCACCTTGGGGGGGAACACTGAAGCTTTCTTT. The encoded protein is CASFTLGGNTEAFF.

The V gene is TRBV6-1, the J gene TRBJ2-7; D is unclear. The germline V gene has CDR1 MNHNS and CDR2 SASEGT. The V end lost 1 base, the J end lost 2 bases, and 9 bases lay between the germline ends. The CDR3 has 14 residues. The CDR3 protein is CASSEDRFTYEQYF. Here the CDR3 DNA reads TGTGCCAGCAGTGAAGACAGATTTACCTACGAGCAGTACTTC.

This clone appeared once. In DNA form, the CDR3 reads TGTGCCAGCAGTTTGACCAGGGTAAGATACGAGCAGTACTTC. It is translated as CASSLTRVRYEQYF. The chain combines TRBV28 with TRBJ2-7, with a tentative D call TRBD1 (5 bases). The germline V and J ends were trimmed by 3 bases and 4 bases, with 13 bases remaining between them. CDR1 and CDR2 from the germline V gene are MDHEN and SYDVKM. The CDR3 spans 14 residues. Combining the CDR3 with reference TRBV28 and TRBJ2-7 gives the whole variable domain DVKVTQSSRYLVKRTGEKVFLECVQDMDHENMFWYRQDPGLGLRLIYFSYDVKMKEKGDIPEGYSVSREKKERFSLILESASTNQTSMYLCASSLTRVRYEQYFGPGTRLTVT.

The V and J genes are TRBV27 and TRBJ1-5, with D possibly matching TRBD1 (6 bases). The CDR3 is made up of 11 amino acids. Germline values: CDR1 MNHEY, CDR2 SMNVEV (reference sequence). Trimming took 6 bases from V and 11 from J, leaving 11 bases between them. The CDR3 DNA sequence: TGTGCCAGCAGGATGGGGGGCTCCCAGCATTTT. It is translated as CASRMGGSQHF.

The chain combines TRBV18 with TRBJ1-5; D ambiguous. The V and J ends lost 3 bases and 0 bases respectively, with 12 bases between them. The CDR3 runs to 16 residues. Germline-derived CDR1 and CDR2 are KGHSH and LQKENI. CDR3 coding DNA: TGTGCCAGCTCACCCTCATCCCTATATAGCAATCAGCCCCAGCATTTT. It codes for CASSPSSLYSNQPQHF.

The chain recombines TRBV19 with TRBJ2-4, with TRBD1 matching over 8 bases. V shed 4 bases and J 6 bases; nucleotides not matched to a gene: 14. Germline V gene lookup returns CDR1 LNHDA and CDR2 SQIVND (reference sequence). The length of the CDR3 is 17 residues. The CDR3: CASSTLGGRGLGNIQYF. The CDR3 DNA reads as TGTGCCAGTAGTACCCTTGGGGGCAGGGGGCTAGGAAACATTCAGTACTTC.

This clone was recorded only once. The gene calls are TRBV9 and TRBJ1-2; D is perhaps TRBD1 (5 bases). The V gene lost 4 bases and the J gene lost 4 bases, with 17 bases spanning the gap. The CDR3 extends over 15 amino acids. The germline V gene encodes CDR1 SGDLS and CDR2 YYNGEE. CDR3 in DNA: TGTGCCAGCAGCCTCCGGTCGACAGCCTCCTATGGCTACACCTTC. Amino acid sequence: CASSLRSTASYGYTF.

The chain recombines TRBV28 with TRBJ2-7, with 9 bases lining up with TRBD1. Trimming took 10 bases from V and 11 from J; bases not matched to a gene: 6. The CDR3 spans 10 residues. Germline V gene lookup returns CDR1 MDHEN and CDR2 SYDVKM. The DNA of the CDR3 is TGTGCCACGTCGGGGACAGGGAAGTACTTC. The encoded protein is CATSGTGKYF.

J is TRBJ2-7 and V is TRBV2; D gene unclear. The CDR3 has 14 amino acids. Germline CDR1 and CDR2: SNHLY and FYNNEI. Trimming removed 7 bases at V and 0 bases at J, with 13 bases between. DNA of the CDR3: TGTGCCAGCACCCTCATGGATAGCTCCTACGAGCAGTACTTC. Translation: CASTLMDSSYEQYF.

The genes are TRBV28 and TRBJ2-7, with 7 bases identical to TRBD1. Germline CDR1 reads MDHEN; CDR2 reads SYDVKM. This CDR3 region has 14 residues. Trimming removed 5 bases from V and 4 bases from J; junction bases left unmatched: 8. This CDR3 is CASSGHRGAYEQYF. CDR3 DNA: TGTGCCAGCAGTGGACACAGGGGTGCTTACGAGCAGTACTTC.

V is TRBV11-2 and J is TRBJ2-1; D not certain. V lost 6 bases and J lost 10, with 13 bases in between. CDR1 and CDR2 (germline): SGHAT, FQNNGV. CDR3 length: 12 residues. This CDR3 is CASRLLTQEQFF. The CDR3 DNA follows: TGTGCCAGCAGACTATTAACTCAGGAGCAGTTCTTC.

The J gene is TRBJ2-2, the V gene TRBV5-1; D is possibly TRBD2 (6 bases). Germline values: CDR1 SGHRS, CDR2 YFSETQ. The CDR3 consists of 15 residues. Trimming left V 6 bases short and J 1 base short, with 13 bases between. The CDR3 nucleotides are TGCGCCAGCAAGTTAATAGCGGAGAACACCGGGGAGCTGTTTTTT. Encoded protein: CASKLIAENTGELFF.

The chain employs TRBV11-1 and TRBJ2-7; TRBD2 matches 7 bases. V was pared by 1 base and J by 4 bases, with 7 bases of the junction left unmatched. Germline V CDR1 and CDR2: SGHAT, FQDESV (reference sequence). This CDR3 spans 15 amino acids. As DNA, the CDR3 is TGTGCCAGCAGCTTAGAGCCCGGCGGGGGTTACGAGCAGTACTTC. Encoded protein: CASSLEPGGGYEQYF.

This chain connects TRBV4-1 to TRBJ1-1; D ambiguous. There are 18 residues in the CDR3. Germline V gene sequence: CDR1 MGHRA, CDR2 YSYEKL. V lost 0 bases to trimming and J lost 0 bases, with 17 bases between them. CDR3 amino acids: CASSQDLVGIGMNTEAFF. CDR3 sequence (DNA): TGCGCCAGCAGCCAAGATTTAGTCGGGATAGGGATGAACACTGAAGCTTTCTTT.

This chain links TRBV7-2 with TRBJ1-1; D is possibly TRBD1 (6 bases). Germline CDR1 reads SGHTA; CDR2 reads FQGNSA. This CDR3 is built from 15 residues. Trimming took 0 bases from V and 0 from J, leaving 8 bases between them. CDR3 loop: CASSLARTVNTEAFF. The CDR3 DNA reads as TGTGCCAGCAGCTTAGCGCGGACAGTGAACACTGAAGCTTTCTTT.

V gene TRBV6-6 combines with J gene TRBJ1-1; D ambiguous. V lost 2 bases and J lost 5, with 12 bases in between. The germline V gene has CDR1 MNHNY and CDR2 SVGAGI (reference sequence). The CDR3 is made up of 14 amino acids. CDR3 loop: CASSYRREKTEAFF. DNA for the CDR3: TGTGCCAGCAGTTACCGGCGGGAAAAGACTGAAGCTTTCTTT.

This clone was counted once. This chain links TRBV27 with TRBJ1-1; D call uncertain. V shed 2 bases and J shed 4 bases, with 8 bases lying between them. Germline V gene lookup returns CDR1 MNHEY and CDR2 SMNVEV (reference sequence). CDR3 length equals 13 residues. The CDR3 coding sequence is TGTGCCAGCAGTTTAAAAACACGCACTGAAGCTTTCTTT. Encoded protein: CASSLKTRTEAFF.

CDR3: CASSLLAGGYEQYF. CDR3 nucleotide sequence: TGTGCCAGCAGCTTGCTAGCGGGAGGATACGAGCAGTACTTC. The chain recombines TRBV5-6 with TRBJ2-7, with TRBD2 matching over 11 bases. After removal of 1 base from V and 4 bases from J, the junction contained 1 base not matched to a gene. The germline gives CDR1 SGHDT, CDR2 YYEEEE. The CDR3 consists of 14 residues.

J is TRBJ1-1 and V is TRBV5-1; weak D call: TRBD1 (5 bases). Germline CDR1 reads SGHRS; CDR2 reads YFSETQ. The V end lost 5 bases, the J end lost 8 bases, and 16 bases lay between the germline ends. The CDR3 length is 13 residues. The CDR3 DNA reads TGCGCCAGCAGACTGGGACCGACGGGAGAAGCTTTCTTT. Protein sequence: CASRLGPTGEAFF.

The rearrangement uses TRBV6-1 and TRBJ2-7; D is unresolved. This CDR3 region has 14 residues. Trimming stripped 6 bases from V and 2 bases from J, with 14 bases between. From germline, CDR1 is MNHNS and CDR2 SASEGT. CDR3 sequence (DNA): TGTGCCAGCAGGACGGGCCTCTCGCCCTACGAGCAGTACTTC. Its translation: CASRTGLSPYEQYF.